Shown below are 9 T cell receptor beta chains from a single sample sequenced in a study of blood T cell repertoires in COVID-19. The table came from immunoSEQ multiplex PCR; TCRdb's copy has only in-frame clones and leaves some out. The table shows about 190,000 clones, with over 75% occurring only once. Material: peripheral blood. The receptors come from a woman older than 75 with active or convalescent COVID-19.

The chain combines TRBV5-1 with TRBJ2-7, with a tentative D call TRBD1 (6 bases). Trimming left V 5 bases short and J 2 bases short, with 11 bases between. The germline gives CDR1 SGHRS, CDR2 YFSETQ. This CDR3 contains 13 residues. The CDR3 sequence is CASSAGDAYEQYF. The CDR3 nucleotides read TGCGCCAGCAGTGCAGGGGACGCCTACGAGCAGTACTTC.

This clone was seen a handful of times. Other nucleotide sequences in the sample specify the same CDR3. The chain carries TRBV28 and TRBJ2-7; TRBD1 matches 9 bases. Germline V gene lookup returns CDR1 MDHEN and CDR2 SYDVKM. The CDR3 runs to 13 residues. V was clipped by 4 bases and J by 3 bases; unmatched bases: 1. The CDR3 bases are TGTGCCAGCAGTTCGGGACAGGGCTACGAGCAGTACTTC. Amino acids: CASSSGQGYEQYF.

The chain has TRBV7-7 and TRBJ2-1, with 12 bases aligning to TRBD2. The trim removed 0 bases at V and 6 bases at J, leaving 3 bases unmatched. The germline gives CDR1 SSHAT, CDR2 FNYEAQ (reference sequence). The CDR3 loop spans 16 amino acids. The DNA for the CDR3 is TGTGCCAGCAGCTTAGCGGCTAGCGGGGGGGTCAATGAGCAGTTCTTC. It translates to CASSLAASGGVNEQFF.

The V call is TRBV19, the J call TRBJ1-2; maybe TRBD1 (6 bases). This CDR3 has 13 amino acids. Germline loops: CDR1 LNHDA, CDR2 SQIVND (reference sequence). Trimming took off 1 base at V and 4 bases at J, with 7 bases between the two ends. The CDR3 sequence: CASSIVGAYGYTF. The CDR3 DNA sequence: TGTGCCAGTAGTATAGTGGGGGCCTATGGCTACACCTTC.

J is TRBJ2-1 and V is TRBV27; D is possibly TRBD2 (6 bases). Germline assignment: CDR1 MNHEY and CDR2 SMNVEV (reference sequence). The CDR3 covers 15 residues. With 5 bases removed from V and 1 base from J, the gap between germline ends came to 12 bases. This CDR3 is CASSGTGSSYNEQFF. CDR3 DNA: TGTGCCAGCAGTGGGACTGGAAGTTCCTACAATGAGCAGTTCTTC.

The chain combines TRBV7-9 with TRBJ2-7, with 10 bases fitting TRBD1. The trim removed 5 bases at V and 6 bases at J, leaving 4 bases unmatched. The germline V gene encodes CDR1 SEHNR and CDR2 FQNEAQ (reference sequence). The CDR3 sequence is 13 residues long. CDR3 sequence: CASSLGQGVEQYF. The DNA for the CDR3 is TGTGCCAGCAGCCTAGGACAGGGGGTCGAGCAGTACTTC.

The chain is built from TRBV18 and TRBJ1-6, with D tentatively TRBD1 (5 bases). Per the germline V gene, CDR1 is KGHSH and CDR2 is LQKENI. V was shortened by 2 bases and J by 5 bases, with 10 bases between the two germline ends. The CDR3 consists of 15 residues. CDR3: CASSPLTDDNSPLHF. CDR3 nucleotides: TGTGCCAGCTCACCATTGACAGACGATAATTCACCCCTCCACTTT.

The chain links TRBV28 to TRBJ1-2, with D tentatively TRBD1 (5 bases). Trimming left V 1 base short and J 7 bases short, with 16 bases between. Per germline, CDR1 MDHEN and CDR2 SYDVKM. This CDR3 is 15 amino acids long. CDR3 residues: CASSLFGGRVRGYTF. In DNA, the CDR3 is TGTGCCAGCAGTTTATTCGGGGGTAGGGTACGTGGCTACACCTTC.

V usage is TRBV27 and J usage is TRBJ1-6; TRBD1 is a possible D gene (5 bases). V was pared by 4 bases and J by 8 bases, with 12 bases between. The CDR3 runs to 14 residues. Germline lookup yields CDR1 MNHEY and CDR2 SMNVEV (reference sequence). The CDR3 DNA sequence: TGTGCCAGCAGTTGGGCAGGAGGGGATTCACCCCTCCACTTT. The encoded protein is CASSWAGGDSPLHF.